The next 15 T cell receptor beta chains were all read from a single sample in a study of identical twins. TCRdb fed the 5' RACE reads into MiXCR, producing one record per CDR3 protein. Of 470,000 or so distinct CDR3 sequences in the sample, around 24% were seen once. The same sample was also used in a study of T cells expressing NK-cell markers.

What was sequenced was CD4+ T cells sorted from blood. The receptors derive from a woman between 18 and 30 years old in good health.

This chain connects TRBV3-1 to TRBJ2-1; 10 bases agree with TRBD2. CDR1 LGHDT and CDR2 YNNKEL come from the germline V gene (reference sequence). CDR3 length equals 14 residues. V was pared by 8 bases and J by 5 bases, with 6 bases of the junction left unmatched. This CDR3 is CASLYSGGNNEQFF. The CDR3 nucleotides read TGTGCCAGCCTTTATAGCGGGGGGAACAATGAGCAGTTCTTC.

The J gene is TRBJ1-6, the V gene TRBV10-3; D is undetermined. V gave up 0 bases and J gave up 10 bases, with 13 bases separating them. Germline assignment: CDR1 ENHRY and CDR2 SYGVKD. The CDR3 consists of 15 residues. As DNA, the CDR3 is TGTGCCATCAGTGAGTCCGACGGTAGGTCGTCACCCCTCCACTTT. Amino acid sequence: CAISESDGRSSPLHF.

The chain joins TRBV29-1 to TRBJ2-5; D gene ambiguous. The CDR3 sequence is 11 residues long. Germline-derived CDR1 and CDR2 are SQVTM and ANQGSEA. The V gene lost 5 bases and the J gene lost 5 bases, with 9 bases spanning the gap. CDR3: CSVSESETQYF. CDR3 DNA sequence: TGCAGCGTTAGTGAGAGCGAGACCCAGTACTTC.

This clonotype occurred a few times. The gene calls are TRBV7-2 and TRBJ2-2; TRBD2 might be the D (6 bases). The V end lost 11 bases, the J end lost 3 bases, and 19 bases lay between the germline ends. The length of the CDR3 is 15 residues. In germline, CDR1 is SGHTA, CDR2 FQGNSA. The CDR3 spells CAARRPGADTGELFF. The CDR3 coding sequence is TGTGCCGCCCGCCGTCCGGGAGCTGACACCGGGGAGCTGTTTTTT.

Many counts were recorded for this clonotype. The chain employs TRBV11-2 and TRBJ2-1, with D unclear. The CDR3 is 15 amino acids. Deletions cut 5 bases from V and 5 bases from J, with 16 bases between. The germline CDR1 and CDR2 sequences are SGHAT and FQNNGV. This chain's CDR3 is CASSPIVGANNEQFF. In DNA, the CDR3 is TGTGCCAGCAGCCCCATCGTAGGCGCTAACAATGAGCAGTTCTTC.

V usage is TRBV12-3 or TRBV12-4 and J usage is TRBJ2-7; D is uncertain. V was clipped by 6 bases and J by 6 bases, with 12 bases between them. The CDR3 extends over 12 amino acids. CDR3 protein: CASRALGREQYF. In DNA form, the CDR3 reads TGTGCCAGCAGGGCTCTAGGACGCGAGCAGTACTTC.

The chain joins TRBV7-9 to TRBJ2-3; 7 bases fit TRBD2. The V and J ends lost 5 bases and 0 bases, in that order; junction bases with no gene match: 8. Germline V lookup: CDR1 SEHNR, CDR2 FQNEAQ (reference sequence). There are 16 residues in the CDR3. CDR3: CASSNRLARSTDTQYF. The CDR3, as DNA: TGTGCCAGCAGCAACAGACTAGCCCGAAGCACAGATACGCAGTATTTT.

This chain's CDR3 is CATCIHSGGYNEQFF. DNA of the CDR3: TGTGCCACCTGCATCCATAGCGGGGGCTACAATGAGCAGTTCTTC. The rearrangement joins TRBV15 to TRBJ2-1, with 9 positions matching TRBD2. V shed 8 bases, J shed 3 bases, and the junction held 8 bases outside the gene matches. Germline CDR1 and CDR2: LNHNV and YYDKDF (reference sequence). The CDR3 is 15 amino acids. Full variable domain (outside the CDR3, taken from reference TRBV15 and TRBJ2-1): DAMVIQNPRYQVTQFGKPVTLSCSQTLNHNVMYWYQQKSSQAPKLLFHYYDKDFNNEADTPDNFQSRRPNTSFCFLDIRSPGLGDTAMYLCATCIHSGGYNEQFFGPGTRLTVL.

The chain joins TRBV20-1 to TRBJ2-6, with D perhaps matching TRBD1 (8 bases). Trimming stripped 5 bases from V and 10 bases from J, with 12 bases between. This CDR3 is built from 12 residues. Germline V gene sequence: CDR1 DFQATT, CDR2 SNEGSKA (reference sequence). DNA for the CDR3: TGCAGTGCTTTACAGGGGGGGAACGTCCTGACTTTC. Protein product: CSALQGGNVLTF.

This clonotype was observed a handful of times. The CDR3 here is CASSQKVSGWDTQYF. The CDR3 nucleotides read TGTGCCAGCAGCCAAAAGGTCAGCGGGTGGGATACGCAGTATTTT. V and J are TRBV3-1 and TRBJ2-3; weak D call: TRBD2 (6 bases). The germline gives CDR1 LGHDT, CDR2 YNNKEL (reference sequence). CDR3 length: 15 residues. V dropped 2 bases and J dropped 6 bases, with 15 bases sitting between them.

This chain joins TRBV5-4 and TRBJ2-1, with 14 bases matching TRBD2. CDR1 and CDR2 from the germline V gene are SGHNT and YYREEE (reference sequence). The CDR3 is made up of 16 amino acids. With 4 bases clipped from V and 4 bases from J, the junction kept 4 bases outside the gene matches. In DNA, the CDR3 is TGTGCCAGCAGCCGGGGACTAGCGGGAGAATACAATGAGCAGTTCTTC. This sequence encodes CASSRGLAGEYNEQFF.

The chain is built from TRBV7-2 and TRBJ2-7; TRBD2 is a possible D gene (7 bases). CDR1 and CDR2 from the germline V gene are SGHTA and FQGNSA. The V and J ends lost 7 bases and 3 bases respectively, with 19 bases between them. This CDR3 contains 15 residues. The CDR3: CASIPGEGPIYEQYF. CDR3 sequence (DNA): TGTGCCAGCATCCCAGGGGAGGGACCGATCTACGAGCAGTACTTC.

V and J are TRBV12-3 or TRBV12-4 and TRBJ1-3; a weak D match, TRBD1 (5 bases). Trimming cost V 5 bases and J 0 bases, with 11 bases left between them. The CDR3 covers 15 residues. CDR3 amino acids: CASSPQGGSGNTIYF. CDR3 sequence (DNA): TGTGCCAGCAGTCCCCAGGGAGGCTCTGGAAACACCATATATTTT.

In this sample, this clonotype turned up a few times. V usage is TRBV6-1 and J usage is TRBJ2-7; 9 positions agree with TRBD1. J lost 3 bases, V lost 6 bases, and 6 bases had no gene match. CDR1 MNHNS and CDR2 SASEGT come from the germline V gene. The CDR3 is made up of 14 amino acids. This CDR3 reads CASRGGQGNYEQYF. In nucleotides, the CDR3 is TGTGCCAGCAGGGGAGGACAGGGGAACTACGAGCAGTACTTC.

The chain joins TRBV3-1 to TRBJ2-3; 12 nucleotides line up with TRBD2. The J segment lost 4 bases and the V segment lost 3 bases, leaving 8 bases of the junction unmatched. Germline V gives CDR1 LGHDT, CDR2 YNNKEL (reference sequence). CDR3 length: 17 residues. The CDR3: CASSQGLAGGPADTQYF. The CDR3 DNA reads TGTGCCAGCAGCCAGGGTCTAGCGGGGGGGCCCGCAGATACGCAGTATTTT.